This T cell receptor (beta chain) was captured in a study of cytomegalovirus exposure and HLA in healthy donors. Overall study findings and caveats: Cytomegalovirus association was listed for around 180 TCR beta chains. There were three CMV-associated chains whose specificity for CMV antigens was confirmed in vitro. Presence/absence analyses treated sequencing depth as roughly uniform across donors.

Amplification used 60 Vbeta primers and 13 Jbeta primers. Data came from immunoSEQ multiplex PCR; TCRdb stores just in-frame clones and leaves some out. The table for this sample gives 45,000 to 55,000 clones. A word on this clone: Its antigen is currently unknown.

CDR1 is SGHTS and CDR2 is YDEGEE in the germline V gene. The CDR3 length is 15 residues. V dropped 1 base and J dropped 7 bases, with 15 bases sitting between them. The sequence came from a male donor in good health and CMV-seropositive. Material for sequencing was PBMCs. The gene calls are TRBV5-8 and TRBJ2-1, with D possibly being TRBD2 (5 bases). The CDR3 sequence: CASSLLGLPGNEQFF. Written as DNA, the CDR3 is TGTGCCAGCAGCTTGTTAGGGCTCCCGGGGAATGAGCAGTTCTTC.